This T cell receptor beta chain was captured in a study of T-cell reconstitution after alpha-beta-depleted transplantation in children. Findings of the study overall: Roughly two months post-transplant, alpha-beta T cells reportedly originated from several hundred graft clones that had expanded.

The trim removed 3 bases at V and 3 bases at J, leaving 5 bases unmatched. This CDR3 comprises 14 residues. From germline, CDR1 is SEHNR and CDR2 FQNEAQ (reference sequence). TCRbeta library preparation incorporated unique molecular identifiers. TCRdb ran MiXCR on the PCR reads and lists one entry per CDR3 protein. The sample holds approximately 250,000 distinct CDR3 sequences, around 25% seen once. This clonotype was found a few times. Its matching antigen is unknown. The TCR comes from a girl aged 2-9 years with Fanconi anemia, due to receive a stem cell transplant. The specimen was PBMCs, collected before TCRalphabeta/CD19-depleted stem cell transplant. The V and J genes are TRBV7-9 and TRBJ2-7, with 7 bases that match TRBD2. The CDR3 here is CASSFSAGDYEQYF. CDR3 DNA sequence: TGTGCCAGCAGCTTTTCCGCGGGAGACTACGAGCAGTACTTC.